The 28 T cell receptor beta chains listed next were all sequenced from one sample in a study of CD8 T cells in ankylosing spondylitis (dated by TCRdb to 2016 to 2017). Libraries were made using 5' RACE. Sequencer: Illumina HiSeq 2500. The raw public data were reprocessed by TCRdb itself: fastp quality trimming at Q25, MiXCR clonotype calling, in-frame beta chains only. Identical CDR3 protein sequences are pooled into one entry, listed with their most common genes and DNA. Counted in this sample were 150,000 or so distinct CDR3 sequences; around 16% of them appeared once. Of the sample, about 8.3% falls within the top ten clones. The source material was blood, either unsorted or a sorted T cell fraction (not recorded which). Receptors were obtained from a male donor with ankylosing spondylitis or in good health (not recorded which).

This chain connects TRBV7-9 to TRBJ1-5, with D hard to call. The CDR3 is 14 amino acids. Germline loops: CDR1 SEHNR, CDR2 FQNEAQ (reference sequence). Trimming took off 2 bases at V and 2 bases at J, with 7 bases between the two ends. CDR3 sequence: CASSLSARNQPQHF. The CDR3 DNA is TGTGCCAGCAGCTTAAGCGCCCGCAATCAGCCCCAGCATTTT.

Ten or more counts support this clonotype. The V gene is TRBV20-1, the J gene TRBJ2-1; TRBD1 agrees at 7 bases. CDR1 is DFQATT and CDR2 is SNEGSKA in the germline V gene (reference sequence). V shed 1 base, J shed 0 bases, and the junction held 3 bases outside the gene matches. The CDR3 consists of 15 residues. CDR3 nucleotides: TGCAGTGCTAGAGCCCAGGGGGACTCCTACAATGAGCAGTTCTTC. The encoded protein is CSARAQGDSYNEQFF.

This rearrangement joins TRBV20-1 to TRBJ2-1, with 10 bases lining up with TRBD2. Germline V gives CDR1 DFQATT, CDR2 SNEGSKA (reference sequence). The CDR3 length is 15 residues. V shed 2 bases, J shed 5 bases, and the junction held 6 bases outside the gene matches. The CDR3 is CSARLLAGNNNEQFF. DNA for the CDR3: TGCAGTGCTAGATTACTAGCGGGGAACAACAATGAGCAGTTCTTC.

By its share, this clonotype is medium-sized (0.01 to 0.1%). V is TRBV5-1 and J is TRBJ2-7; D possibly corresponds to TRBD1 (5 bases). V was shortened by 1 base and J by 5 bases, with 7 bases between the two germline ends. The germline gives CDR1 SGHRS, CDR2 YFSETQ. CDR3 length equals 12 residues. CDR3 DNA sequence: TGCGCCAGCAGCTTGCAGGGCAACGAGCAGTACTTC. Its translation: CASSLQGNEQYF.

This clonotype came up a few times. The chain is built from TRBV20-1 and TRBJ1-1; D remains ambiguous. The germline CDR1 and CDR2 sequences are DFQATT and SNEGSKA (reference sequence). The V gene lost 4 bases and the J gene lost 6 bases, with 9 bases spanning the gap. There are 11 residues in the CDR3. The CDR3 sequence: CSAKAAAEAFF. CDR3 nucleotides: TGCAGTGCTAAGGCAGCGGCTGAAGCTTTCTTT.

The table lists this clonotype with a few counts. The chain couples TRBV29-1 to TRBJ2-1; 7 nucleotides match TRBD1. CDR3 size: 13 residues. Germline values: CDR1 SQVTM, CDR2 ANQGSEA. With V trimmed by 7 bases and J by 3 bases, 6 bases remained unmatched. The CDR3 here is CSGGQGVYNEQFF. The CDR3 nucleotides read TGCAGCGGGGGGCAGGGGGTCTACAATGAGCAGTTCTTC.

This clonotype was counted a few times. The CDR3 DNA reads as TGTGCCAGCAGTTTGGAACAGGCCTCCTACGAGCAGTACTTC. Translation gives CASSLEQASYEQYF. The chain is built from TRBV28 and TRBJ2-7; perhaps TRBD1 as D (5 bases). V was pared by 3 bases and J by 0 bases, with 9 bases between. From germline, CDR1 is MDHEN and CDR2 SYDVKM. CDR3 size: 14 residues.

In its sample, this clonotype was seen many times. CDR3 amino acids: CASSASKGLAGAEDTQYF. The CDR3 nucleotides read TGTGCCAGCAGCGCATCCAAGGGACTAGCGGGAGCTGAAGATACGCAGTATTTT. This chain links TRBV2 with TRBJ2-3; TRBD2 agrees at 14 bases. CDR3 length: 18 residues. The trim removed 6 bases at V and 5 bases at J, leaving 13 bases unmatched. CDR1 is SNHLY and CDR2 is FYNNEI in the germline V gene.

The V gene is TRBV28, the J gene TRBJ2-7; TRBD2 might be the D (5 bases). The CDR3 totals 15 residues. The germline gives CDR1 MDHEN, CDR2 SYDVKM. The V and J ends lost 2 bases and 0 bases respectively, with 11 bases between them. The DNA of the CDR3 is TGTGCCAGCAGTTTAGTCGATAGCGACTCCTACGAGCAGTACTTC. It is translated as CASSLVDSDSYEQYF.

This clonotype was counted at least ten times. This sequence joins TRBV5-5 and TRBJ1-1; 7 nucleotides agree with TRBD1. Germline V gene data show CDR1 as SGHKS and CDR2 as YYEKEE (reference sequence). After removal of 5 bases from V and 3 bases from J, the junction contained 10 bases not matched to a gene. This CDR3 has 15 amino acids. The CDR3 DNA is TGTGCCAGCAGACAGACAGGGTTTGGAGACACTGAAGCTTTCTTT. Protein: CASRQTGFGDTEAFF.

This clonotype occurred a few times. The chain joins TRBV5-1 to TRBJ2-2, with 12 bases aligning to TRBD2. The CDR3 is 16 amino acids. The V gene's germline CDR1 is SGHRS and CDR2 YFSETQ. The V gene end was trimmed by 0 bases and the J gene end by 6 bases; junction bases not matched to a gene: 3. The CDR3 region has the DNA TGCGCCAGCAGCTTGGGACTAGCGGGAGAAGCCGGGGAGCTGTTTTTT. As protein: CASSLGLAGEAGELFF. The variable domain in full, with the rest retrieved from reference TRBV5-1 and TRBJ2-2, is KAGVTQTPRYLIKTRGQQVTLSCSPISGHRSVSWYQQTPGQGLQFLFEYFSETQRNKGNFPGRFSGRQFSNSRSEMNVSTLELGDSALYLCASSLGLAGEAGELFFGEGSRLTVL.

The chain employs TRBV28 and TRBJ2-1; 11 nucleotides match TRBD2. Trimming took 5 bases from V and 4 from J; bases not matched to a gene: 19. The germline V gene has CDR1 MDHEN and CDR2 SYDVKM. The CDR3 covers 20 residues. CDR3 region: CASSHGQFGSGRAKYNEQFF. The CDR3 DNA is TGTGCCAGCAGTCACGGACAGTTCGGTAGCGGGAGGGCTAAGTACAATGAGCAGTTCTTC.

This clonotype has a count of ten or more. This rearrangement joins TRBV12-3 or TRBV12-4 to TRBJ1-2; D is ambiguous. V dropped 1 base and J dropped 8 bases, with 11 bases sitting between them. The CDR3 loop spans 13 amino acids. CDR3 sequence (DNA): TGTGCCAGCAGTTTAGGGTCGGCGGGGGGCTACACCTTC. It is translated as CASSLGSAGGYTF.

The chain employs TRBV5-1 and TRBJ2-2; TRBD2 matches 11 bases. The V gene end was trimmed by 7 bases and the J gene end by 3 bases; junction bases not matched to a gene: 8. The CDR3 is 16 amino acids. Germline-derived CDR1 and CDR2 are SGHRS and YFSETQ. The CDR3 sequence is CASLVAGGPDTGELFF. The CDR3 DNA follows: TGCGCCAGCCTCGTAGCGGGAGGGCCGGACACCGGGGAGCTGTTTTTT.

In this sample, this clonotype turned up a few times. The chain carries TRBV20-1 and TRBJ2-7; the D call may be TRBD1 or TRBD2 (5 bases each). Germline V gene lookup returns CDR1 DFQATT and CDR2 SNEGSKA (reference sequence). There are 17 residues in the CDR3. Trimming stripped 0 bases from V and 5 bases from J, with 23 bases between. CDR3 coding DNA: TGCAGTGCTAGAGATTACAAGGGGACGGTCGAGCCGAACGAGCAGTACTTC. Amino acids: CSARDYKGTVEPNEQYF.

Ten or more counts support this clonotype. The chain carries TRBV5-1 and TRBJ2-4; 9 bases match TRBD1. This CDR3 spans 15 amino acids. J lost 6 bases, V lost 0 bases, and 4 bases had no gene match. Germline CDR1 reads SGHRS; CDR2 reads YFSETQ. CDR3 sequence reads: CASSLGDRVGNIQYF. Here the CDR3 DNA reads TGCGCCAGCAGCTTGGGGGACAGGGTCGGAAACATTCAGTACTTC.

This clonotype occurred a few times. This chain connects TRBV6-1 to TRBJ2-7; 10 nucleotides match TRBD2. Per germline, CDR1 MNHNS and CDR2 SASEGT. J gave up 7 bases and V 5 bases, and 8 bases lay outside the gene matches. There are 14 residues in the CDR3. This CDR3 is CASSPSGRMREQYF. The CDR3 DNA follows: TGTGCCAGCAGTCCTAGCGGGAGAATGAGAGAGCAGTACTTC.

The V gene is TRBV5-1, the J gene TRBJ2-7; maybe TRBD1 (5 bases). Germline CDR1 reads SGHRS; CDR2 reads YFSETQ. V shed 5 bases and J shed 0 bases, with 12 bases lying between them. The CDR3 sequence is 14 residues long. CDR3 DNA: TGCGCCAGCAGGCGAACAGGATCCTCCTACGAGCAGTACTTC. This sequence encodes CASRRTGSSYEQYF.

The sample holds a few counts of this clonotype. The V and J genes are TRBV12-3 or TRBV12-4 and TRBJ2-7; 14 bases fit TRBD2. This CDR3 region has 14 residues. V trimming: 6 bases; J trimming: 6 bases; junction bases outside the gene matches: 4. CDR3: CASRGLAGVPEQYF. CDR3 nucleotides: TGTGCCAGCAGGGGACTAGCGGGAGTCCCCGAGCAGTACTTC.

Details on this clonotype: This may stem from a read error, because a much larger clone lies one nucleotide away. J is TRBJ2-1 and V is TRBV24-1; 11 positions match TRBD2. The CDR3 consists of 15 residues. Germline-derived CDR1 and CDR2 are KGHDR and SFDVKD. The CDR3 reads CATSDTASGRYDQFF. CDR3 coding DNA: TGTGCCACCAGTGATACGGCTAGCGGGAGGTATGATCAGTTCTTC.

This clonotype has at least ten counts. The chain couples TRBV28 to TRBJ2-5, with unresolved D. Per germline, CDR1 MDHEN and CDR2 SYDVKM. V dropped 7 bases and J dropped 5 bases, with 11 bases sitting between them. This CDR3 spans 12 amino acids. CDR3 protein: CASIGWQETQYF. Written as DNA, the CDR3 is TGTGCCAGCATCGGGTGGCAGGAGACCCAGTACTTC.

This clonotype was picked up a small number of times. V gene TRBV5-5 combines with J gene TRBJ2-5; D may be TRBD1 or TRBD2 (6 bases each). The CDR3 has 16 amino acids. Trimming took off 3 bases at V and 1 base at J, with 16 bases between the two ends. Germline CDR1 is SGHKS and CDR2 is YYEKEE (reference sequence). This chain's CDR3 is CASSSNPTGAQETQYF. CDR3 coding DNA: TGTGCCAGCAGCTCTAACCCCACGGGGGCCCAAGAGACCCAGTACTTC.

This clonotype has a count of ten or more. J is TRBJ2-7 and V is TRBV4-1; D gene ambiguous. Deletions cut 1 base from V and 5 bases from J, with 12 bases between. From germline, CDR1 is MGHRA and CDR2 YSYEKL. The CDR3 extends over 14 amino acids. CDR3 in DNA: TGCGCCAGCAGCCAAGCGCTGTTAGAAGACGAGCAGTACTTC. Translating gives CASSQALLEDEQYF.

This clonotype has a handful of counts. This rearrangement joins TRBV5-4 to TRBJ2-2; 10 bases agree with TRBD1. CDR1 is SGHNT, CDR2 YYREEE, per germline (reference sequence). The junction had 6 bases not matched to a gene; V was cut back by 1 base and J by 6 bases. The CDR3 length is 16 residues. The CDR3 here is CASSLPPTGGSGELFF. The CDR3 DNA is TGTGCCAGCAGCTTGCCACCGACAGGGGGCTCCGGGGAGCTGTTTTTT.

In this sample, this clonotype turned up a few times. This sequence joins TRBV6-1 and TRBJ1-1; D might be TRBD1 (5 bases). Germline CDR1 is MNHNS and CDR2 is SASEGT. The ends were cut back, 8 bases at V and 4 bases at J, with 14 bases in the middle. CDR3 size: 13 residues. CDR3 nucleotide sequence: TGTGCCAGCGCGAGACAGTCGGCCACTGAAGCTTTCTTT. Encoded protein: CASARQSATEAFF.

This clonotype appeared many times. J is TRBJ2-2 and V is TRBV7-3, with D tentatively TRBD1 (6 bases). This CDR3 comprises 15 residues. CDR1 is SGHTA, CDR2 FQGTGA, per germline. Trimming took 0 bases from V and 1 from J, leaving 6 bases between them. CDR3 protein: CASSLTTGNTGELFF. The DNA of the CDR3 is TGTGCCAGCAGCTTAACGACAGGGAACACCGGGGAGCTGTTTTTT.

This clonotype was recorded a few times. This chain joins TRBV20-1 and TRBJ1-6, with 9 bases lining up with TRBD1. The germline V gene encodes CDR1 DFQATT and CDR2 SNEGSKA (reference sequence). CDR3 length: 16 residues. V was pared by 1 base and J by 8 bases, with 9 bases of the junction left unmatched. The CDR3 protein is CSARAPNRGQHSPLHF. CDR3 DNA: TGCAGTGCTAGAGCTCCCAACAGGGGGCAGCATTCACCCCTCCACTTT.

The CDR3 loop is CATSDARTSGVYNEQFF. The CDR3 coding sequence is TGTGCCACCAGTGATGCTAGGACTAGCGGAGTCTACAATGAGCAGTTCTTC. This chain connects TRBV24-1 to TRBJ2-1, with 10 bases aligning to TRBD2. The CDR3 is 17 residues long. CDR1 and CDR2 (germline): KGHDR, SFDVKD. The trim removed 3 bases at V and 3 bases at J, leaving 7 bases unmatched.